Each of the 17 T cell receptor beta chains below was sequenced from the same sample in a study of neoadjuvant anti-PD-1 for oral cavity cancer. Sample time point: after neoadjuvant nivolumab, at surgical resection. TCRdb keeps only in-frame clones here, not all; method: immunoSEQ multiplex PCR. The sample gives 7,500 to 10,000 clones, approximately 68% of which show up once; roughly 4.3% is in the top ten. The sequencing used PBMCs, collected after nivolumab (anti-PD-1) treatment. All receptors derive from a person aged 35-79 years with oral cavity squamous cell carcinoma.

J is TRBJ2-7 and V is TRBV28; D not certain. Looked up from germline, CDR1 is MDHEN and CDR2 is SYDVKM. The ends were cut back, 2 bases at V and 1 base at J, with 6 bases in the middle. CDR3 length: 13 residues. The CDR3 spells CASSLEESYEQYF. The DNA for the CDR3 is TGTGCCAGCAGTTTAGAGGAGTCCTACGAGCAGTACTTC.

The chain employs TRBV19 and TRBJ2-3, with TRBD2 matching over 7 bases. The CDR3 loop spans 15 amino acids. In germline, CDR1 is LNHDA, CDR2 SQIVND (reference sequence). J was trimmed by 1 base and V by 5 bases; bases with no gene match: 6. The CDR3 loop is CASSLLSGGTDTQYF. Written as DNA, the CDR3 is TGTGCCAGTAGTTTGTTAAGCGGGGGCACAGATACGCAGTATTTT.

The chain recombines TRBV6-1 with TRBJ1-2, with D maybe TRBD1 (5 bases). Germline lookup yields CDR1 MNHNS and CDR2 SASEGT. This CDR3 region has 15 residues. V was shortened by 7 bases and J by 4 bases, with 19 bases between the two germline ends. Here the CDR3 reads CASNPSRRQPYGYTF. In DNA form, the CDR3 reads TGTGCCAGCAACCCATCTCGACGACAGCCCTATGGCTACACCTTC.

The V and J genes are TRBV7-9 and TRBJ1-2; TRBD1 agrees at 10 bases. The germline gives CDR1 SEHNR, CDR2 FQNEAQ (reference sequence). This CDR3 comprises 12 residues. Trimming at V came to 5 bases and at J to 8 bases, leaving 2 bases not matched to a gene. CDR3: CASSRDRGGYTF. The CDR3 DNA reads TGTGCCAGCAGCCGGGACAGGGGCGGCTACACCTTC.

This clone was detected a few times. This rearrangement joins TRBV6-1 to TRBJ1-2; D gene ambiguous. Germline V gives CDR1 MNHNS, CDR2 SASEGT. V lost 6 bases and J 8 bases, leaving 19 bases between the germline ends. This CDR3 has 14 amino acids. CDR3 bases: TGTGCCAGCAGATCGGGCCTCCTGAGTGGCGGCTACACCTTC. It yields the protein CASRSGLLSGGYTF.

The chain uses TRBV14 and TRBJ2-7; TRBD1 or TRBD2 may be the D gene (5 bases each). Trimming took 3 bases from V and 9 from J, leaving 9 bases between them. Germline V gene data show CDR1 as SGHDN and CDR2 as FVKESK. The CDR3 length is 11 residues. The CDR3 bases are TGTGCCAGCAGCCAGGGACCGGGGCAGTACTTC. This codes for CASSQGPGQYF.

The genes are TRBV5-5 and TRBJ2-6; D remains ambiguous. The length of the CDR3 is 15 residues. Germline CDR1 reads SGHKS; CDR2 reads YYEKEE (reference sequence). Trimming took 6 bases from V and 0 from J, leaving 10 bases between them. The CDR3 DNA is TGTGCCAGCATCCAAGGATACTCTGGGGCCAACGTCCTGACTTTC. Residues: CASIQGYSGANVLTF. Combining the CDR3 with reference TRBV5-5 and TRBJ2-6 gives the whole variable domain DAGVTQSPTHLIKTRGQQVTLRCSPISGHKSVSWYQQVLGQGPQFIFQYYEKEERGRGNFPDRFSARQFPNYSSELNVNALLLGDSALYLCASIQGYSGANVLTFGAGSRLTVL.

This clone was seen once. CDR3 loop: CASSPGLGDSPLHF. DNA for the CDR3: TGTGCCAGCAGCCCCGGATTGGGGGATTCACCCCTCCACTTT. The rearrangement links TRBV9 to TRBJ1-6; tentative D call: TRBD1 (5 bases). Between the trimmed V and J ends, which lost 4 bases and 8 bases, there was a span of 13 bases. This CDR3 has 14 residues. Germline V gene sequence: CDR1 SGDLS, CDR2 YYNGEE.

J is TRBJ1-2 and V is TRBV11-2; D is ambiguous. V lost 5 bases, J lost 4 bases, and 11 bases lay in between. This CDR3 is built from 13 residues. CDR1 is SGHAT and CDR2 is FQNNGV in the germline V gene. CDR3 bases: TGTGCCAGCAGCCCTCGGCAGGCCTATGGCTACACCTTC. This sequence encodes CASSPRQAYGYTF.

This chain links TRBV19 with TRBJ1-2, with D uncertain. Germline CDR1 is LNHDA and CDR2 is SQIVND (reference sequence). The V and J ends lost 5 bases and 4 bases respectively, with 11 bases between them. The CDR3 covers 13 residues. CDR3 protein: CASSPSSLYGYTF. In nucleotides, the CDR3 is TGTGCCAGTAGTCCCTCCTCCCTCTATGGCTACACCTTC.

The CDR3 spells CASRRGLGWETQYF. In DNA, the CDR3 is TGTGCCAGCAGAAGGGGCCTGGGGTGGGAGACCCAGTACTTC. The J gene is TRBJ2-5, the V gene TRBV6-5; D possibly corresponds to TRBD1 (5 bases). CDR1 is MNHEY and CDR2 is SVGAGI in the germline V gene. The CDR3 is 14 residues long. The V and J ends lost 6 bases and 5 bases respectively, with 16 bases between them.

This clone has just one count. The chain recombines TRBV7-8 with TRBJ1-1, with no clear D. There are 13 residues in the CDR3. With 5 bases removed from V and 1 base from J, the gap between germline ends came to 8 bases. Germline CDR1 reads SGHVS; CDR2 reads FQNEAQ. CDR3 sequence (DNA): TGTGCCAGCAGCCCGAGGCCGAACACTGAAGCTTTCTTT. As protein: CASSPRPNTEAFF.

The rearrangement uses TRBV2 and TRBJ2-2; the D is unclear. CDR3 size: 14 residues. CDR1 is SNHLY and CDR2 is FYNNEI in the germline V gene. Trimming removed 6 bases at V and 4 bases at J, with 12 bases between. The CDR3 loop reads CASRMDPTTGELFF. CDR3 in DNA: TGTGCCAGCAGGATGGACCCCACCACCGGGGAGCTGTTTTTT.

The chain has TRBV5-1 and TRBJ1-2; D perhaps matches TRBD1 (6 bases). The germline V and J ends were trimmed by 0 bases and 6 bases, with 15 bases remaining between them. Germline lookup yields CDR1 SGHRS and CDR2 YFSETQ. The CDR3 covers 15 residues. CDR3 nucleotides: TGCGCCAGCAGCTTGGCCGCTACAGGGTTAGATGGCTACACCTTC. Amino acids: CASSLAATGLDGYTF.

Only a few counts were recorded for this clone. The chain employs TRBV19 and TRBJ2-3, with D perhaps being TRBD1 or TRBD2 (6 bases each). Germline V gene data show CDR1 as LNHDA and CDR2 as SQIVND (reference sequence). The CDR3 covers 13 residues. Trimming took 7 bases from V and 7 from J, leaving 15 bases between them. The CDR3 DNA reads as TGTGCCAGTACCGACTCGGGGGCCTATACGCAGTATTTT. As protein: CASTDSGAYTQYF.

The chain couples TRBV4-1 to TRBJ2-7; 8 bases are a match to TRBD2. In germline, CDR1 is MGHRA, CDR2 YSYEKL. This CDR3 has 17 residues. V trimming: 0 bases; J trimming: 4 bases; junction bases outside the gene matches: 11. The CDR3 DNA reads TGCGCCAGCAGCCAAGACGGGGGAGCGGGAGATCAGTACGAGCAGTACTTC. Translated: CASSQDGGAGDQYEQYF.

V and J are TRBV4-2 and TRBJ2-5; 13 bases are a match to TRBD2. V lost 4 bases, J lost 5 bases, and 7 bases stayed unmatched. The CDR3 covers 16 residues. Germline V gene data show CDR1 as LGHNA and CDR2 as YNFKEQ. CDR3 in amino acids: CASSPLAGGRGETQYF. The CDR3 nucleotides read TGTGCCAGCAGCCCACTAGCGGGGGGGCGGGGTGAGACCCAGTACTTC.